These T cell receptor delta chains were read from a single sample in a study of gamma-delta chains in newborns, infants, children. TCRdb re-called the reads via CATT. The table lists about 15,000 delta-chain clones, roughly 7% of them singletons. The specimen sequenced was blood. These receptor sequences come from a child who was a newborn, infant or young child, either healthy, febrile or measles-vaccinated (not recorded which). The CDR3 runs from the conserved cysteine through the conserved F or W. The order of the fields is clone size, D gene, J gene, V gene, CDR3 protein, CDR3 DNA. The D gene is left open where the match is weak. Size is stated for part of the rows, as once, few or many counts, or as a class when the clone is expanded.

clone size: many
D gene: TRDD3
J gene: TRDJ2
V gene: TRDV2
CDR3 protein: CACDIVTGGTALTAQLFF
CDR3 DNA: TGTGCCTGTGACATCGTCACTGGGGGAACAGCTTTGACAGCACAACTCTTCTTT

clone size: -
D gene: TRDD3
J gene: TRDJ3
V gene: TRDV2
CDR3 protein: CACDQAGGRSSWDTRQMFF
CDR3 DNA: TGTGCCTGTGACCAAGCTGGGGGCAGGAGCTCCTGGGACACCCGACAGATGTTTTTC

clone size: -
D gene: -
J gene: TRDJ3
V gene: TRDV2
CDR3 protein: CACDTWGSSRSWDTRQMFF
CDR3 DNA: TGTGCCTGTGACACCTGGGGGTCATCCCGCTCCTGGGACACCCGACAGATGTTTTTC

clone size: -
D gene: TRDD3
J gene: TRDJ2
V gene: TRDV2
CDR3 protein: CACDTVSTGGYETAQLFF
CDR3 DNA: TGTGCCTGTGACACCGTTAGTACTGGGGGATACGAGACAGCACAACTCTTCTTT

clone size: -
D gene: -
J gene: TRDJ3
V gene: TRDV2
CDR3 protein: CACDTADGHSWDTRQMFF
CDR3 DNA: TGTGCCTGTGACACCGCAGATGGGCACTCCTGGGACACCCGACAGATGTTTTTC

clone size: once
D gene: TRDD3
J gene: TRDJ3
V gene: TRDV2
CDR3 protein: CACDNWGPSISSWDTRQMFF
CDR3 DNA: TGTGCCTGTGACAACTGGGGGCCCTCCATTAGCTCCTGGGACACCCGACAGATGTTTTTC

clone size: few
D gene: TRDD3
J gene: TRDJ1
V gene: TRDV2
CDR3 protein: CACYTIPGGPYTDKLIF
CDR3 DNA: TGTGCCTGTTACACGATTCCTGGGGGACCGTACACCGATAAACTCATCTTC

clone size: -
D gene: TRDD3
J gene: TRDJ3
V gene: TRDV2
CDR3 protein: CACDTVLGEISWDTRQMFF
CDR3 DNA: TGTGCCTGTGACACCGTACTGGGGGAAATCTCCTGGGACACCCGACAGATGTTTTTC

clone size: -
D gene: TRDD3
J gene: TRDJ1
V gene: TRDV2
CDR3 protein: CACDHWGDTDKLIF
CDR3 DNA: TGTGCCTGTGACCACTGGGGGGACACCGATAAACTCATCTTT

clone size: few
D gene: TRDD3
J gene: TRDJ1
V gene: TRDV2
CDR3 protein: CACDTVGGGYTHQDDKLIF
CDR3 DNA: TGTGCCTGTGACACTGTTGGTGGGGGATATACGCACCAAGACGATAAACTCATCTTT

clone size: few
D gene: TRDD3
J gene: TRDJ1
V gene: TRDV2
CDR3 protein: CACDTALGDPMYTDKLIF
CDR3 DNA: TGTGCCTGTGACACCGCACTGGGGGACCCCATGTACACCGATAAACTCATCTTT

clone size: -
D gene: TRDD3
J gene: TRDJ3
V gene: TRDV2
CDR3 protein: CACDTRGYWGIRFSWDTRQMFF
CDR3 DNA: TGTGCCTGTGACACAAGGGGATACTGGGGGATACGGTTCTCCTGGGACACCCGACAGATGTTTTTC

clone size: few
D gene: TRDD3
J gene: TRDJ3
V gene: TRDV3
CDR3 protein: CAFGGIRSWDTRQMFF
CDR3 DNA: TGTGCCTTTGGTGGGATACGCTCCTGGGACACCCGACAGATGTTTTTC

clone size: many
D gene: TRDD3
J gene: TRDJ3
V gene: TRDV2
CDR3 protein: CACDAPLGDKWDTRQMFF
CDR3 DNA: TGTGCCTGTGACGCGCCCCTGGGGGATAAATGGGACACCCGACAGATGTTTTTC

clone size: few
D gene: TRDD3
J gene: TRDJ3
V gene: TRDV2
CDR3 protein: CACDTVLGDASSWDTRQMFF
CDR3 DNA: TGTGCCTGTGACACCGTACTGGGGGATGCAAGCTCTTGGGACACCCGACAGATGTTTTTC

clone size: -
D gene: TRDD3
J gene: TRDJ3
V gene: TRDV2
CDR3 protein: CACDTWGSPGSWDTRQMFF
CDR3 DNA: TGTGCCTGTGACACCTGGGGGAGTCCGGGCTCCTGGGACACCCGACAGATGTTTTTC

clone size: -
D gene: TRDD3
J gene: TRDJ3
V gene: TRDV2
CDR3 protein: CACDKWGIRDWDTRQMFF
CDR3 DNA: TGTGCCTGTGACAAATGGGGGATACGCGATTGGGACACCCGACAGATGTTCTTC

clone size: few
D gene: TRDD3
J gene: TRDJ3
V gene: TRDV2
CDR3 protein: CACDTLKEFGGSWDTRQMFF
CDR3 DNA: TGTGCCTGTGACACTTTGAAGGAGTTTGGGGGATCCTGGGACACCCGACAGATGTTTTTC